The 23 T cell receptor beta chains listed next were all sequenced from one sample in a study of shared T cell receptors in the human thymus. Repertoires were generated with immunoSEQ multiplex PCR, while TCRdb's copy carries only in-frame clones and drops some. The table lists about 380,000 clones, roughly 94% of them singletons. The sequencing sample was made of thymocytes. These receptors were obtained from a human donor.

The rearrangement joins TRBV5-1 to TRBJ2-5; no firm D call. Trimming removed 0 bases at V and 4 bases at J, with 19 bases between. CDR3 length: 17 amino acids. CDR1 SGHRS and CDR2 YFSETQ come from the germline V gene. The CDR3 is CASSLDGSGLRPETQYF. The CDR3 nucleotides read TGCGCCAGCAGCTTGGACGGGTCGGGCCTACGACCAGAGACCCAGTACTTC.

This chain connects TRBV18 to TRBJ1-1, with 7 bases identical to TRBD1. CDR1 and CDR2 from the germline V gene are KGHSH and LQKENI. The CDR3 length is 17 residues. V trimming: 5 bases; J trimming: 1 base; junction bases outside the gene matches: 13. CDR3 sequence: CASSSQGGWQRNTEAFF. Written as DNA, the CDR3 is TGTGCCAGCTCATCCCAAGGGGGCTGGCAGCGGAACACTGAAGCTTTCTTT.

This clone was seen a handful of times. This sequence joins TRBV7-3 and TRBJ2-1; TRBD2 aligns across 8 bases. J was trimmed by 0 bases and V by 4 bases; bases with no gene match: 8. The CDR3 loop spans 17 amino acids. Germline V CDR1 and CDR2: SGHTA, FQGTGA. Here the CDR3 DNA reads TGTGCCAGCAGCTCACAACTAGCGGCAGTCTCCTACAATGAGCAGTTCTTC. It translates to CASSSQLAAVSYNEQFF.

This chain connects TRBV7-9 to TRBJ2-1; 10 bases are a match to TRBD2. With 8 bases clipped from V and 8 bases from J, the junction kept 18 bases outside the gene matches. Germline V lookup: CDR1 SEHNR, CDR2 FQNEAQ (reference sequence). The CDR3 length is 17 residues. The CDR3 DNA reads as TGTGCCAGCCACAGCGGGGGTAGCGGGAGGCCCAGAGATGAGCAGTTCTTC. As protein: CASHSGGSGRPRDEQFF.

The count of this clone is one. This chain connects TRBV30 to TRBJ2-1, with TRBD1 identical over 10 bases. Germline V gene sequence: CDR1 GTSNPN, CDR2 SVGIG (reference sequence). The V gene end was trimmed by 0 bases and the J gene end by 7 bases; junction bases not matched to a gene: 6. The CDR3 sequence is 15 residues long. CDR3 nucleotide sequence: TGTGCCTGGAGTGTTAGACAGGGGGCAGGGAATGAGCAGTTCTTC. Translated, it gives CAWSVRQGAGNEQFF.

V is TRBV2 and J is TRBJ1-5; D not resolved. This CDR3 spans 15 amino acids. The germline gives CDR1 SNHLY, CDR2 FYNNEI. Trimming pared 3 bases from V and 4 bases from J, leaving 13 bases between. CDR3 region: CASSETTWTNQPQHF. As DNA, the CDR3 is TGTGCCAGCAGTGAGACCACGTGGACTAATCAGCCCCAGCATTTT.

The chain has TRBV7-9 and TRBJ2-7; possibly TRBD2 for D (5 bases). Trimming cost V 8 bases and J 3 bases, with 17 bases left between them. This CDR3 is 14 amino acids long. The germline CDR1 and CDR2 sequences are SEHNR and FQNEAQ (reference sequence). For the CDR3, the DNA is TGTGCCAGCTCCCCCCCAGCGGCCTTCTACGAGCAGTACTTC. This encodes CASSPPAAFYEQYF. Together with reference TRBV7-9 and TRBJ2-7, the CDR3 gives the full variable domain: DTGVSQNPRHKITKRGQNVTFRCDPISEHNRLYWYRQTLGQGPEFLTYFQNEAQLEKSRLLSDRFSAERPKGSFSTLEIQRTEQGDSAMYLCASSPPAAFYEQYFGPGTRLTVT.

This clone was recorded only once. The V call is TRBV28, the J call TRBJ2-6, with TRBD1 as a possible D gene (6 bases). The length of the CDR3 is 17 residues. Germline CDR1 is MDHEN and CDR2 is SYDVKM. V was clipped by 7 bases and J by 4 bases, with 20 bases between them. CDR3 residues: CASNNRQGPGGANVLTF. CDR3 nucleotides: TGTGCCAGCAACAACCGCCAGGGGCCGGGGGGGGCCAACGTCCTGACTTTC.

This chain uses TRBV28 with TRBJ2-5; no definite D call. V was pared by 4 bases and J by 4 bases, with 19 bases between. Germline V gene sequence: CDR1 MDHEN, CDR2 SYDVKM. The length of the CDR3 is 16 residues. The DNA for the CDR3 is TGTGCCAGCAGTTCTCCGGGTCCAAAGAAAACAGAGACCCAGTACTTC. This gives the protein CASSSPGPKKTETQYF.

The CDR3 DNA is TGTGCCACCAGCCGAACTAACCTCCTCAAGACTAGACGCGAGCAGTACTTC. It translates to CATSRTNLLKTRREQYF. V and J are TRBV15 and TRBJ2-7; maybe TRBD2 (6 bases). Trimming stripped 5 bases from V and 6 bases from J, with 26 bases between. CDR3 length: 17 residues. CDR1 is LNHNV, CDR2 YYDKDF, per germline (reference sequence).

Comment on this clone: The junction departs from the called germline gene at one end, perhaps through a read error. The chain carries TRBV7-7 and TRBJ2-3; TRBD2 agrees at 15 bases. The germline V gene encodes CDR1 SSHAT and CDR2 FNYEAQ (reference sequence). This CDR3 spans 16 amino acids. CDR3 in amino acids: CASSRGLAGGPHTQYF. In DNA form, the CDR3 reads TGTGCTAGCAGCCGAGGACTAGCGGGAGGGCCTCATACGCAGTATTTT. The full variable domain, rest sourced from reference TRBV7-7 and TRBJ2-3, is GAGVSQSPRYKVTKRGQDVTLRCDPISSHATLYWYQQALGQGPEFLTYFNYEAQPDKSGLPSDRFSAERPEGSISTLTIQRTEQRDSAMYRCASSRGLAGGPHTQYFGPGTRLTVL.

The chain's CDR3 is CASSPLKGSSYNEQFF. The CDR3 bases are TGTGCCAGCAGTCCCCTCAAGGGGAGCTCCTACAATGAGCAGTTCTTC. The V gene is TRBV28, the J gene TRBJ2-1; D may match TRBD1 or TRBD2 (5 bases each). Germline values: CDR1 MDHEN, CDR2 SYDVKM. V lost 5 bases to trimming and J lost 0 bases, with 14 bases between them. This CDR3 is built from 16 residues. Drawing the rest from reference TRBV28 and TRBJ2-1, the complete variable domain is DVKVTQSSRYLVKRTGEKVFLECVQDMDHENMFWYRQDPGLGLRLIYFSYDVKMKEKGDIPEGYSVSREKKERFSLILESASTNQTSMYLCASSPLKGSSYNEQFFGPGTRLTVL.

The chain carries TRBV6-5 and TRBJ1-2, with a weak D call TRBD1 (5 bases). Trimming removed 8 bases at V and 2 bases at J, with 12 bases between. There are 13 residues in the CDR3. CDR1 MNHEY and CDR2 SVGAGI come from the germline V gene. CDR3 DNA sequence: TGTGCCAGCGGGTCCGACAGAAACTATGGCTACACCTTC. It codes for CASGSDRNYGYTF.

The V and J genes are TRBV5-1 and TRBJ2-7, with 14 bases identical to TRBD2. This CDR3 spans 16 amino acids. Germline assignment: CDR1 SGHRS and CDR2 YFSETQ. V lost 4 bases to trimming and J lost 1 base; unmatched junction nucleotides: 4. CDR3 sequence reads: CASSGTSGRESYEQYF. CDR3 bases: TGCGCCAGCAGCGGGACTAGCGGGAGAGAATCCTACGAGCAGTACTTC.

J is TRBJ2-1 and V is TRBV6-1; maybe TRBD2 (5 bases). Looked up from germline, CDR1 is MNHNS and CDR2 is SASEGT. The CDR3 loop spans 16 amino acids. V shed 4 bases and J shed 5 bases, with 18 bases lying between them. Written as DNA, the CDR3 is TGTGCCAGCAGTGCGAAGAACCTGTCGAGGGACAATGAGCAGTTCTTC. This sequence encodes CASSAKNLSRDNEQFF.

The genes are TRBV25-1 and TRBJ2-3; tentatively, D is TRBD1 (6 bases). Trimming pared 2 bases from V and 3 bases from J, leaving 12 bases between. The germline V gene encodes CDR1 MGHDK and CDR2 SYGVNS. This CDR3 has 15 amino acids. The CDR3 region has the DNA TGTGCCAGCAGTGAAAACAGGGTCGGAACAGATACGCAGTATTTT. It yields the protein CASSENRVGTDTQYF.

Only one count was recorded for this clone. The chain has TRBV20-1 and TRBJ1-1; D unresolved. The CDR3 totals 11 residues. V lost 3 bases and J 11 bases, leaving 13 bases between the germline ends. CDR1 is DFQATT, CDR2 SNEGSKA, per germline (reference sequence). The CDR3 here is CSASLGIGAFF. CDR3 nucleotide sequence: TGCAGTGCTAGTTTGGGAATCGGGGCTTTCTTT.

The chain combines TRBV27 with TRBJ2-7, with D perhaps TRBD2 (5 bases). Trimming stripped 7 bases from V and 5 bases from J, with 18 bases between. This CDR3 has 14 residues. Germline loops: CDR1 MNHEY, CDR2 SMNVEV (reference sequence). The CDR3: CASTSSSKGDEQYF. The CDR3 coding sequence is TGTGCCAGCACCTCTAGCAGTAAGGGTGACGAGCAGTACTTC.

The rearrangement uses TRBV27 and TRBJ1-5; the match to TRBD1 covers 11 bases. V dropped 6 bases and J dropped 0; count of bases not matched to a gene: 7. Germline values: CDR1 MNHEY, CDR2 SMNVEV (reference sequence). This CDR3 region has 17 residues. The CDR3 nucleotides read TGTGCCAGCAGGCCGGGACAGGGGGTCTATAGCAATCAGCCCCAGCATTTT. Amino acid sequence: CASRPGQGVYSNQPQHF.

CDR3 amino acids: CASSHRDLNTGELFF. In DNA form, the CDR3 reads TGTGCCAGCAGCCACCGGGACCTAAACACCGGGGAGCTGTTTTTT. The chain is built from TRBV9 and TRBJ2-2; D tentatively reads TRBD1 or TRBD2 (5 bases each). CDR3 size: 15 residues. Germline V gene data show CDR1 as SGDLS and CDR2 as YYNGEE. Trimming took 4 bases from V and 2 from J, leaving 12 bases between them. The full variable domain, completed using reference TRBV9 and TRBJ2-2, is DSGVTQTPKHLITATGQRVTLRCSPRSGDLSVYWYQQSLDQGLQFLIQYYNGEERAKGNILERFSAQQFPDLHSELNLSSLELGDSALYFCASSHRDLNTGELFFGEGSRLTVL.

V is TRBV18 and J is TRBJ1-4, with unresolved D. Germline V gene data show CDR1 as KGHSH and CDR2 as LQKENI. This CDR3 has 16 amino acids. V lost 3 bases, J lost 0 bases, and 11 bases lay in between. CDR3 sequence (DNA): TGTGCCAGCTCACCTAGGATGGGCTCAACTAATGAAAAACTGTTTTTT. Protein product: CASSPRMGSTNEKLFF.

The chain couples TRBV9 to TRBJ1-1; 9 bases fit TRBD1. The CDR3 sequence is 15 residues long. CDR1 is SGDLS and CDR2 is YYNGEE in the germline V gene. With 3 bases clipped from V and 2 bases from J, the junction kept 5 bases outside the gene matches. This CDR3 reads CASSGTGALNTEAFF. CDR3 coding DNA: TGTGCCAGCAGCGGGACAGGGGCCCTCAACACTGAAGCTTTCTTT.

The chain is built from TRBV9 and TRBJ1-4; D unresolved. With 4 bases removed from V and 0 bases from J, the gap between germline ends came to 10 bases. Germline V gives CDR1 SGDLS, CDR2 YYNGEE. This CDR3 spans 15 amino acids. CDR3 protein: CASSPEVATNEKLFF. CDR3 nucleotides: TGTGCCAGCAGCCCGGAGGTTGCAACTAATGAAAAACTGTTTTTT.